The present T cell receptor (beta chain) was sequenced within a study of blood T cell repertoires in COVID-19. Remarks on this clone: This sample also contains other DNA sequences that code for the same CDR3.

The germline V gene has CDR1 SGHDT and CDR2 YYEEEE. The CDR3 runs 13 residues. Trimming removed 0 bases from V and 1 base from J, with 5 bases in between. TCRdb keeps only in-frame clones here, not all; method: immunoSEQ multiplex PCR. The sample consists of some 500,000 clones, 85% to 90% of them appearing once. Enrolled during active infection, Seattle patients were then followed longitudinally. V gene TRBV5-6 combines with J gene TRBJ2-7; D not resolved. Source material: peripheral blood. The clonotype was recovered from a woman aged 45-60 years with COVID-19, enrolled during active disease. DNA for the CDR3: TGTGCCAGCAGCTTGGGCCAGTCCTACGAGCAGTACTTC. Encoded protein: CASSLGQSYEQYF.